The sequence of this T cell receptor (beta chain) was determined in a study of T cells in Graves' hyperthyroidism and ophthalmopathy. The source material, RNA transcripts, was used to amplify TCR beta CDR3 regions. The TCR CDR3 first-round RT-PCR relied on the HTBI primer set. MiXCR, run by TCRdb on the multiplex PCR reads, gives a single entry per CDR3 protein. The repertoire consists of approximately 600,000 distinct CDR3 sequences, with around 20% occurring once and the leading ten covering 30% to 40%. V trimming: 5 bases; J trimming: 4 bases; junction bases outside the gene matches: 14. CDR1 and CDR2 (germline): GTSNPN, SVGIG (reference sequence). The CDR3 is 17 amino acids.

The source of this sequence is a man aged 25 to 40 with Graves' ophthalmopathy. This rearrangement joins TRBV30 to TRBJ2-5; 12 bases match TRBD2. Sequenced material: blood. The CDR3 DNA reads TGTGCCTGGCGGGGCCCCCTAGCGGGAGGGTCGGGAGAGACCCAGTACTTC. It encodes CAWRGPLAGGSGETQYF.